What follows are 29 T cell receptor beta chains derived from one specimen sequenced in a study of blood T cell repertoires in COVID-19. Produced via immunoSEQ multiplex PCR; TCRdb's table is partial and in-frame only. This table holds approximately 160,000 clones, 84% found once. The source material was peripheral blood. The origin of the receptors is a man aged 35 to 55 who had recovered from COVID-19.

Here the CDR3 reads CASSQETDFTDTQYF. CDR3 bases: TGTGCCAGCAGCCAAGAAACGGACTTCACAGATACGCAGTATTTT. V usage is TRBV14 and J usage is TRBJ2-3; D possibly corresponds to TRBD2 (5 bases). Germline CDR1 SGHDN, CDR2 FVKESK. The CDR3 is 15 residues long. V was cut by 0 bases and J by 2 bases, with 9 bases left in between.

The chain combines TRBV30 with TRBJ2-2; 7 bases are shared with TRBD2. This CDR3 has 15 residues. The V gene end was trimmed by 0 bases and the J gene end by 7 bases; junction bases not matched to a gene: 8. Germline-derived CDR1 and CDR2 are GTSNPN and SVGIG (reference sequence). The CDR3, as DNA: TGTGCCTGGAGTGTCCGGACTAGGGGAATCGGGGAGCTGTTTTTT. It yields the protein CAWSVRTRGIGELFF. The full variable domain, its missing parts supplied by reference TRBV30 and TRBJ2-2, is SQTIHQWPATLVQPVGSPLSLECTVEGTSNPNLYWYRQAAGRGLQLLFYSVGIGQISSEVPQNLSASRPQDRQFILSSKKLLLSDSGFYLCAWSVRTRGIGELFFGEGSRLTVL.

This clone was observed at least ten times. The chain employs TRBV19 and TRBJ2-7; 10 bases fit TRBD2. Per germline, CDR1 LNHDA and CDR2 SQIVND (reference sequence). The CDR3 covers 15 residues. V was pared by 5 bases and J by 3 bases, with 7 bases of the junction left unmatched. The CDR3 protein is CASSGGTSAYYEQYF. The CDR3 coding sequence is TGTGCCAGTAGTGGGGGGACTAGCGCGTACTACGAGCAGTACTTC.

The chain joins TRBV7-2 to TRBJ1-6; D call uncertain. Trimming shortened V by 5 bases and J by 9 bases, and 11 bases separated the two germline ends. This CDR3 contains 13 residues. Germline V CDR1 and CDR2: SGHTA, FQGNSA. CDR3 bases: TGTGCCAGCAGCCTACTTCGAGGTTCACCCCTCCACTTT. It encodes CASSLLRGSPLHF. Full variable domain (outside the CDR3, taken from reference TRBV7-2 and TRBJ1-6): GAGVSQSPSNKVTEKGKDVELRCDPISGHTALYWYRQSLGQGLEFLIYFQGNSAPDKSGLPSDRFSAERTGGSVSTLTIQRTQQEDSAVYLCASSLLRGSPLHFGNGTRLTVT.

The V call is TRBV24-1, the J call TRBJ2-2; 10 bases line up with TRBD2. CDR1 is KGHDR and CDR2 is SFDVKD in the germline V gene. CDR3 size: 17 residues. J was trimmed by 2 bases and V by 3 bases; bases with no gene match: 5. CDR3 in DNA: TGTGCCACCAGTGATCTAGGACTAGCGGACAACACCGGGGAGCTGTTTTTT. It translates to CATSDLGLADNTGELFF.

This clone was counted once. The V call is TRBV18, the J call TRBJ2-7; possible D gene TRBD2, 5 bases. Germline V gene sequence: CDR1 KGHSH, CDR2 LQKENI. This CDR3 is built from 15 residues. Trimming cost V 3 bases and J 4 bases, with 16 bases left between them. The CDR3 loop is CASSPLGLNPYEQYF. Written as DNA, the CDR3 is TGTGCCAGCTCACCCCTTGGACTGAACCCGTACGAGCAGTACTTC.

The rearrangement links TRBV11-2 to TRBJ2-3, with a weak D call TRBD1 (5 bases). Germline V gene sequence: CDR1 SGHAT, CDR2 FQNNGV. The CDR3 loop spans 14 amino acids. V lost 5 bases, J lost 2 bases, and 11 bases lay in between. CDR3 loop: CASSEDKNTDTQYF. The CDR3 nucleotides are TGTGCCAGCAGCGAGGACAAGAACACAGATACGCAGTATTTT.

V usage is TRBV4-3 and J usage is TRBJ1-5; 11 bases map to TRBD1. This CDR3 is built from 16 residues. Looked up from germline, CDR1 is LGHNA and CDR2 is YSLEER. V was pared by 0 bases and J by 7 bases, with 5 bases of the junction left unmatched. The CDR3 sequence: CASSQDGGTGGQPQHF. CDR3 in DNA: TGCGCCAGCAGCCAAGATGGCGGGACAGGGGGACAGCCCCAGCATTTT.

This chain links TRBV27 with TRBJ1-5; 7 bases match TRBD1. Unmatched junction bases numbered 7, after V lost 11 bases and J lost 6 bases. This CDR3 is built from 12 residues. Per germline, CDR1 MNHEY and CDR2 SMNVEV (reference sequence). The CDR3 sequence: CAAPRGCQPQHF. The DNA for the CDR3 is TGTGCCGCCCCCAGGGGGTGTCAGCCCCAGCATTTT.

The rearrangement uses TRBV18 and TRBJ1-5, with D possibly matching TRBD1 (5 bases). Trimming stripped 6 bases from V and 7 bases from J, with 13 bases between. Germline V gene data show CDR1 as KGHSH and CDR2 as LQKENI. This CDR3 is 13 amino acids long. The CDR3 sequence: CASSLGAEQPQHF. In DNA form, the CDR3 reads TGTGCCAGCTCGTTAGGGGCTGAACAGCCCCAGCATTTT.

The chain is built from TRBV12-3 or TRBV12-4 and TRBJ2-2, with D unresolved. The CDR3 consists of 13 residues. V was trimmed by 4 bases and J by 1 base, leaving 4 bases between them. This chain's CDR3 is CASSYGNTGELFF. CDR3 nucleotide sequence: TGTGCCAGCAGTTACGGGAACACCGGGGAGCTGTTTTTT.

This chain links TRBV7-8 with TRBJ2-1, with TRBD1 as a possible D gene (7 bases). CDR1 and CDR2 (germline): SGHVS, FQNEAQ. The CDR3 has 14 residues. Deletions cut 4 bases from V and 7 bases from J, with 14 bases between. DNA of the CDR3: TGTGCCAGCAGCTCAGGGGGGACAAGAAATGAGCAGTTCTTC. Translated: CASSSGGTRNEQFF.

The V gene is TRBV28, the J gene TRBJ1-3; no clear D gene. Germline CDR1 is MDHEN and CDR2 is SYDVKM. This CDR3 has 13 amino acids. V shed 8 bases and J shed 0 bases, with 8 bases lying between them. The CDR3 DNA sequence: TGTGCCAGCCTAAGCGGCTCTGGAAACACCATATATTTT. This sequence encodes CASLSGSGNTIYF.

The rearrangement links TRBV6-5 to TRBJ2-7; D may be TRBD2 (5 bases). Germline V gene data show CDR1 as MNHEY and CDR2 as SVGAGI. V dropped 8 bases and J dropped 3 bases, with 14 bases sitting between them. The CDR3 runs to 13 residues. This chain's CDR3 is CASATTRDYEQYF. CDR3 DNA sequence: TGTGCCAGCGCTACGACACGGGACTACGAGCAGTACTTC.

The rearrangement uses TRBV19 and TRBJ2-7; 9 positions agree with TRBD1. CDR1 and CDR2 from the germline V gene are LNHDA and SQIVND (reference sequence). The CDR3 has 14 amino acids. V shed 5 bases and J 3 bases; nucleotides not matched to a gene: 5. The CDR3 reads CASSLLGQGYEQYF. For the CDR3, the DNA is TGTGCCAGTAGTCTCCTGGGACAGGGCTACGAGCAGTACTTC.

The chain has TRBV7-6 and TRBJ2-1, with 9 bases lining up with TRBD2. Germline CDR1 reads SGHVS; CDR2 reads FNYEAQ. With 1 base clipped from V and 6 bases from J, the junction kept 7 bases outside the gene matches. CDR3 length equals 16 residues. CDR3 sequence reads: CASSLGPSGATNEQFF. The CDR3 DNA follows: TGTGCCAGCAGCTTAGGTCCTAGCGGGGCCACCAATGAGCAGTTCTTC.

This CDR3 is CASSPRQGVYEQYF. CDR3 nucleotides: TGTGCCAGCTCACCACGACAGGGGGTCTACGAGCAGTACTTC. This chain connects TRBV18 to TRBJ2-7, with 9 positions matching TRBD1. Looked up from germline, CDR1 is KGHSH and CDR2 is LQKENI. The CDR3 sequence is 14 residues long. Germline trimming cut 1 base from V and 3 bases from J; bases unmatched to any gene: 1.

This chain uses TRBV4-3 with TRBJ2-7, with D uncertain. The CDR3 runs to 14 residues. Trimming took off 0 bases at V and 3 bases at J, with 9 bases between the two ends. Looked up from germline, CDR1 is LGHNA and CDR2 is YSLEER. The CDR3 here is CASSQELNGYEQYF. For the CDR3, the DNA is TGCGCCAGCAGCCAAGAATTAAACGGCTACGAGCAGTACTTC.

Here the CDR3 reads CASSVVQVGTEAFF. The CDR3 DNA follows: TGTGCCAGCAGCGTAGTACAGGTAGGGACTGAAGCTTTCTTT. The chain combines TRBV9 with TRBJ1-1, with D perhaps matching TRBD1 (5 bases). Per the germline V gene, CDR1 is SGDLS and CDR2 is YYNGEE. The ends were cut back, 0 bases at V and 5 bases at J, with 11 bases in the middle. CDR3 size: 14 residues.

A single count supports this clone. The V gene is TRBV7-2, the J gene TRBJ2-4, with 13 nucleotides matching TRBD2. The V gene end was trimmed by 5 bases and the J gene end by 5 bases; junction bases not matched to a gene: 0. Germline lookup yields CDR1 SGHTA and CDR2 FQGNSA. The length of the CDR3 is 14 residues. The DNA for the CDR3 is TGTGCCAGCAGCACTAGCGGGGGGGAAAACATTCAGTACTTC. It is translated as CASSTSGGENIQYF. Full variable domain (outside the CDR3, taken from reference TRBV7-2 and TRBJ2-4): GAGVSQSPSNKVTEKGKDVELRCDPISGHTALYWYRQSLGQGLEFLIYFQGNSAPDKSGLPSDRFSAERTGGSVSTLTIQRTQQEDSAVYLCASSTSGGENIQYFGAGTRLSVL.

The CDR3 reads CASSSLGAAYEQYF. CDR3 nucleotides: TGTGCCAGCAGTTCCCTGGGGGCCGCCTACGAGCAGTACTTC. V usage is TRBV2 and J usage is TRBJ2-7; D is perhaps TRBD1 (6 bases). This CDR3 contains 14 residues. Per the germline V gene, CDR1 is SNHLY and CDR2 is FYNNEI. The V end was cut by 5 bases, the J end by 2 bases, with 13 bases between.

The chain joins TRBV7-2 to TRBJ2-3; 10 nucleotides line up with TRBD2. V shed 4 bases, J shed 8 bases, and the junction held 6 bases outside the gene matches. The CDR3 has 14 residues. Germline CDR1 and CDR2: SGHTA and FQGNSA. The CDR3: CASSSQRGGGTQYF. As DNA, the CDR3 is TGTGCCAGCAGCTCCCAGCGGGGGGGAGGTACGCAGTATTTT.

The rearrangement links TRBV6-5 to TRBJ2-6; the D gene is possibly TRBD2 (5 bases). CDR3 size: 15 residues. Germline V gives CDR1 MNHEY, CDR2 SVGAGI. V was clipped by 4 bases and J by 4 bases, with 11 bases between them. CDR3 residues: CASSSRGSGANVLTF. In nucleotides, the CDR3 is TGTGCCAGCAGTTCCCGGGGTTCCGGGGCCAACGTCCTGACTTTC.

V and J are TRBV6-5 and TRBJ2-1, with 7 positions matching TRBD2. J was trimmed by 1 base and V by 8 bases; bases with no gene match: 8. CDR3 length: 15 amino acids. CDR1 is MNHEY and CDR2 is SVGAGI in the germline V gene. CDR3 loop: CASGWRETSYNEQFF. In DNA form, the CDR3 reads TGTGCCAGCGGGTGGCGGGAGACATCCTACAATGAGCAGTTCTTC.

CDR3 residues: CASSPETSGSHEQYF. The CDR3 DNA reads as TGTGCCAGCTCACCCGAGACTAGCGGGAGCCACGAGCAGTACTTC. The chain couples TRBV18 to TRBJ2-7; 12 bases fit TRBD2. This CDR3 has 15 residues. Germline-derived CDR1 and CDR2 are KGHSH and LQKENI. The V gene end was trimmed by 3 bases and the J gene end by 5 bases; junction bases not matched to a gene: 5.

This clone was observed a few times. The chain uses TRBV6-1 and TRBJ2-2; 8 nucleotides align to TRBD2. In germline, CDR1 is MNHNS, CDR2 SASEGT. This CDR3 spans 16 amino acids. Germline trimming cut 3 bases from V and 9 bases from J; bases unmatched to any gene: 12. The CDR3, as DNA: TGTGCCAGCAGTGACCCCGGGACTAGAGTCAGCCGGGAGCTGTTTTTT. Its translation is CASSDPGTRVSRELFF.

The genes are TRBV12-3 or TRBV12-4 and TRBJ1-6, with D uncertain. V dropped 3 bases and J dropped 9 bases, with 6 bases sitting between them. The CDR3 is 12 amino acids. The CDR3 region is CASSFIGSPLHF. The DNA of the CDR3 is TGTGCCAGCAGTTTTATCGGTTCACCCCTCCACTTT.

The chain employs TRBV27 and TRBJ2-4; TRBD1 is a possible D gene (6 bases). Germline V lookup: CDR1 MNHEY, CDR2 SMNVEV (reference sequence). There are 14 residues in the CDR3. Trimming stripped 4 bases from V and 2 bases from J, with 9 bases between. CDR3 in amino acids: CASSSRDTKNIQYF. In nucleotides, the CDR3 is TGTGCCAGCAGTTCCCGGGACACCAAAAACATTCAGTACTTC.

V usage is TRBV4-2 and J usage is TRBJ2-7; D is possibly TRBD1 (5 bases). This CDR3 region has 15 residues. Trimming pared 4 bases from V and 2 bases from J, leaving 15 bases between. Germline CDR1 reads LGHNA; CDR2 reads YNFKEQ. The CDR3 sequence is CASSLEGRAAYEQYF. The CDR3, as DNA: TGTGCCAGCAGCCTCGAAGGCAGGGCGGCCTACGAGCAGTACTTC.